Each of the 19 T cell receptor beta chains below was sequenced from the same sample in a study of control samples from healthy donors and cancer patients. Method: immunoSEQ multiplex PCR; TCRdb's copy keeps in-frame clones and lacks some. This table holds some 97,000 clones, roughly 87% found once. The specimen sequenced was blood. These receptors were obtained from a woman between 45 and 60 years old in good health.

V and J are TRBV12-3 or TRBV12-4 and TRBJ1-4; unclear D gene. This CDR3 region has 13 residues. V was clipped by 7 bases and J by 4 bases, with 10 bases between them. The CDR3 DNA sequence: TGTGCCAGCAATAGACCAAGTAATGAAAAACTGTTTTTT. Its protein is CASNRPSNEKLFF.

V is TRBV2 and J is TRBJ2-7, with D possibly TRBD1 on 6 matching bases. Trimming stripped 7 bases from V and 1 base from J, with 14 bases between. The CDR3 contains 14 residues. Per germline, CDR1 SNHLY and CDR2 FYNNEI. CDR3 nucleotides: TGTGCCAGCACGCAGGGGACGGGGTCCTACGAGCAGTACTTC. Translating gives CASTQGTGSYEQYF.

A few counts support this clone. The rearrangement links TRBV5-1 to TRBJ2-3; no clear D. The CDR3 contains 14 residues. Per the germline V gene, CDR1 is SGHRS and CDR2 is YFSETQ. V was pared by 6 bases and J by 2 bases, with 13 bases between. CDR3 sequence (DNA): TGCGCCAGCACCTCTTCAACTCACACAGATACGCAGTATTTT. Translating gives CASTSSTHTDTQYF.

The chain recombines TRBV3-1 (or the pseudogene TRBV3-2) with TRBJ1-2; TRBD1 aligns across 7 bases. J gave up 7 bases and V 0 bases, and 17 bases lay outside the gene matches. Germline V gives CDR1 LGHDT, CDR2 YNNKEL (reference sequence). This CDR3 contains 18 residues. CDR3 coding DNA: TGTGCCAGCAGCCAAGAAGGCGGGCTAGGGGGCGAGGGTTTTGGCTACACCTTC. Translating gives CASSQEGGLGGEGFGYTF.

CDR3 nucleotide sequence: TGTGCCAGCAGCCAACGACAGGGGGCGTCTAATGAAAAACTGTTTTTT. Its translation: CASSQRQGASNEKLFF. The chain carries TRBV11-2 and TRBJ1-4, with 10 bases that match TRBD1. J was trimmed by 3 bases and V by 5 bases; bases with no gene match: 6. The CDR3 spans 16 residues. Germline values: CDR1 SGHAT, CDR2 FQNNGV.

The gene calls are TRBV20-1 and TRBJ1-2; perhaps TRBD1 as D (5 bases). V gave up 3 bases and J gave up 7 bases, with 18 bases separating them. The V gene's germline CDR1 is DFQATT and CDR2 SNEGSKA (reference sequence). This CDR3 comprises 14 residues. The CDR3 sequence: CSASLQSGAGGYTF. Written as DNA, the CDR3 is TGCAGTGCTAGTCTACAGAGCGGGGCGGGTGGCTACACCTTC.

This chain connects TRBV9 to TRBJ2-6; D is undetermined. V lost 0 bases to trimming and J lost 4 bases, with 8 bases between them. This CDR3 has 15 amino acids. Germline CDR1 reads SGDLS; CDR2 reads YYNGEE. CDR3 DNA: TGTGCCAGCAGCGTAGCTGGGCCCGGGGCCAACGTCCTGACTTTC. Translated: CASSVAGPGANVLTF.

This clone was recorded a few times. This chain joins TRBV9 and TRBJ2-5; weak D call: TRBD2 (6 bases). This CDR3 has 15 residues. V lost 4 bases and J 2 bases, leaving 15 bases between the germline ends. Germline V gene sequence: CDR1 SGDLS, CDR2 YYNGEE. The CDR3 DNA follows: TGTGCCAGCAGCTCCACGCCGGGACTTCAAGAGACCCAGTACTTC. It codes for CASSSTPGLQETQYF.

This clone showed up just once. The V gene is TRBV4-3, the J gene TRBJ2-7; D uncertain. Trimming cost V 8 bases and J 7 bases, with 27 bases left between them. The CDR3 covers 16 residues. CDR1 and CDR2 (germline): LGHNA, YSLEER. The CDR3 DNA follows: TGCGCCAGCGGCATCTGGGCGGAAGGGCCCGACGAGGAGCAGTACGTC. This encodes CASGIWAEGPDEEQYV.

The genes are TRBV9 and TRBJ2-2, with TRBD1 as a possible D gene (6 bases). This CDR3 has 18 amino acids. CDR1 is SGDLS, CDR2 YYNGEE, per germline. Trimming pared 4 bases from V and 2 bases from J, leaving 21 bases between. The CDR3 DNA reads TGTGCCAGCAGCAAACAGGATGGGCGCAGGGGCAACACCGGGGAGCTGTTTTTT. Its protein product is CASSKQDGRRGNTGELFF. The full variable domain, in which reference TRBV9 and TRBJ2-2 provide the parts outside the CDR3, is DSGVTQTPKHLITATGQRVTLRCSPRSGDLSVYWYQQSLDQGLQFLIQYYNGEERAKGNILERFSAQQFPDLHSELNLSSLELGDSALYFCASSKQDGRRGNTGELFFGEGSRLTVL.

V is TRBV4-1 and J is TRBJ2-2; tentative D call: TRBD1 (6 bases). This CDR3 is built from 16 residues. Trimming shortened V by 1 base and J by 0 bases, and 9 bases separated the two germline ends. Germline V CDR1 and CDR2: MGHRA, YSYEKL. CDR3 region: CASSQVKGANTGELFF. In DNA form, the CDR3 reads TGCGCCAGCAGCCAAGTGAAGGGGGCGAACACCGGGGAGCTGTTTTTT.

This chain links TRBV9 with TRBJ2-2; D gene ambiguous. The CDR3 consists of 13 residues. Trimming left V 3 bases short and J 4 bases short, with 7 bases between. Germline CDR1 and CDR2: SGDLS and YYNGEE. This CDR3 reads CASSAAFTGELFF. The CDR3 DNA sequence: TGTGCCAGCAGCGCCGCCTTCACCGGGGAGCTGTTTTTT.

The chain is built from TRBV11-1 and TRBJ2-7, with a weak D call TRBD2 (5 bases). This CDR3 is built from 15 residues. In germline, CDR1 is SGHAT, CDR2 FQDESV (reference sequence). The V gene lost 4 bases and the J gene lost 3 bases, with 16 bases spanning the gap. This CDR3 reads CASSSKTDFGYEQYF. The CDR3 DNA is TGTGCCAGCAGCTCGAAGACGGACTTCGGCTACGAGCAGTACTTC. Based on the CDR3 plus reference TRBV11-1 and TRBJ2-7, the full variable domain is EAEVAQSPRYKITEKSQAVAFWCDPISGHATLYWYRQILGQGPELLVQFQDESVVDDSQLPKDRFSAERLKGVDSTLKIQPAELGDSAMYLCASSSKTDFGYEQYFGPGTRLTVT.

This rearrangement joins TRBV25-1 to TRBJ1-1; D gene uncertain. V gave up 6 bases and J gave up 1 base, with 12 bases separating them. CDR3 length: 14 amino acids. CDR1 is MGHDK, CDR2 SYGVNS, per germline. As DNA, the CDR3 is TGTGCCAGCAGCCACCGGGGTAGGAACACTGAAGCTTTCTTT. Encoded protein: CASSHRGRNTEAFF.

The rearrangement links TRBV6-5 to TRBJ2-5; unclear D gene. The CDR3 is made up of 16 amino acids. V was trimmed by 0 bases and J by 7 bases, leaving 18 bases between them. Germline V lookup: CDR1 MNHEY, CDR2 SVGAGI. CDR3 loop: CASSYSIYSGLGTQYF. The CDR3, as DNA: TGTGCCAGCAGTTACTCGATATACTCCGGGTTGGGGACCCAGTACTTC.

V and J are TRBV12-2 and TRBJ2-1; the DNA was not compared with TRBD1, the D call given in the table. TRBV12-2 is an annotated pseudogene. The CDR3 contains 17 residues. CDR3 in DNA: TGTGCAAGTCGCTTAGCGCCCAAGGGGCGCAGGTTCGATGAGCAGTTCTTC. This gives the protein CASRLAPKGRRFDEQFF.

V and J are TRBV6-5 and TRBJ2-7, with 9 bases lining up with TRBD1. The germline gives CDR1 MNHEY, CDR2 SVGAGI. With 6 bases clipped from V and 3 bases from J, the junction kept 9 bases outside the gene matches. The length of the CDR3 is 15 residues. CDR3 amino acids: CASSVRDREGYEQYF. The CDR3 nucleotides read TGTGCCAGCAGCGTCCGGGACAGGGAAGGCTACGAGCAGTACTTC.

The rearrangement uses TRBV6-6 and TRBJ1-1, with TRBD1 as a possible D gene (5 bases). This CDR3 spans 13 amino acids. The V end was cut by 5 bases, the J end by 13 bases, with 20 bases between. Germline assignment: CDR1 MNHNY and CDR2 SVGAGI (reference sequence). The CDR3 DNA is TGTGCCAGCAGTGGGACGGAGGCCCCAGGGTTTTTCTTT. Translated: CASSGTEAPGFFF.

CDR3 DNA: TGTGCCAGCAGCTTAGGGAGCGGTTTGTCCGGGGAGCTGTTTTTT. It yields the protein CASSLGSGLSGELFF. The rearrangement links TRBV7-3 to TRBJ2-2; TRBD2 is a possible D gene (5 bases). This CDR3 has 15 amino acids. Germline V gives CDR1 SGHTA, CDR2 FQGTGA. V was clipped by 2 bases and J by 6 bases, with 13 bases between them.